The present T cell receptor beta chain was sequenced within a study of cytomegalovirus exposure and HLA in healthy donors. Study in general: Earlier, almost 120 million unique TCR beta sequences were recovered from about 200 million T cells by an analysis. Researchers found that approximately 80% of over 350 genotyped donors fell within the Caucasian-associated ancestry cluster.

When sampled, the donors appeared nominally healthy, though they likely had unrecorded immune exposures. CDR1 and CDR2 from the germline V gene are SGHNT and YYREEE (reference sequence). The CDR3 loop spans 13 amino acids. The V gene lost 4 bases and the J gene lost 6 bases, with 14 bases spanning the gap. Primers: 60 Vbeta forward and 13 Jbeta reverse. TCRdb's copy holds only in-frame clones and misses some; the assay was immunoSEQ multiplex PCR. The data show about 89,000 clones, with approximately 80% seen just once and around 3.5% held by the top ten. Sequenced material: PBMCs. This clonotype was obtained from a man aged 30 to 39 in good health and CMV-seronegative. This chain links TRBV5-4 with TRBJ2-7; D perhaps matches TRBD2 (6 bases). The CDR3 spells CASSVGTAAEQYF. DNA of the CDR3: TGTGCCAGCAGCGTCGGGACTGCGGCCGAGCAGTACTTC.